These 15 T cell receptor beta chains came from one sample sequenced in a study of blood T cells in healthy people across ages. The second PCR ran about 7 to 12 cycles with a sample-barcoded 5' primer and J-beta primers. TCRdb ran MiXCR on the 5' RACE reads and lists one entry per CDR3 protein. The sample includes more than 1 million distinct CDR3 sequences, more than 40% of them seen just once. The sequenced sample consisted of blood. The receptors originated from a woman aged 55-69 years in good health.

The chain employs TRBV28 and TRBJ1-1, with no clear D. This CDR3 contains 13 residues. CDR1 and CDR2 from the germline V gene are MDHEN and SYDVKM. Trimming removed 5 bases at V and 1 base at J, with 8 bases between. Here the CDR3 DNA reads TGTGCCAGCAGTGCGTGGGGGAACACTGAAGCTTTCTTT. Translating gives CASSAWGNTEAFF.

The V and J genes are TRBV28 and TRBJ1-6, with D perhaps matching TRBD1 (6 bases). V dropped 5 bases and J dropped 2 bases, with 19 bases sitting between them. The CDR3 contains 18 residues. Germline CDR1 MDHEN, CDR2 SYDVKM. CDR3 sequence reads: CASSPGQLRGAYNSPLHF. CDR3 bases: TGTGCCAGCAGTCCGGGACAACTAAGGGGAGCCTATAATTCACCCCTCCACTTT.

The rearrangement uses TRBV12-3 or TRBV12-4 and TRBJ2-2; TRBD1 is a possible D gene (6 bases). V was shortened by 6 bases and J by 1 base, with 21 bases between the two germline ends. The CDR3 contains 18 residues. CDR3 sequence reads: CASRPMTPGALNTGELFF. In nucleotides, the CDR3 is TGTGCCAGCAGGCCCATGACGCCAGGGGCCTTGAACACCGGGGAGCTGTTTTTT.

The rearrangement links TRBV5-5 to TRBJ2-5; perhaps TRBD2 as D (7 bases). V lost 4 bases to trimming and J lost 11 bases, with 18 bases between them. Germline V gene data show CDR1 as SGHKS and CDR2 as YYEKEE (reference sequence). This CDR3 spans 13 amino acids. CDR3 sequence: CASSQLVGGEQYF. CDR3 bases: TGTGCCAGCAGCCAACTGGTAGGGGGGGAGCAGTACTTC.

This chain connects TRBV6-5 to TRBJ1-2; 11 bases map to TRBD1. Losses at the gene ends were 5 bases for V and 7 bases for J; bases not matched to a gene: 3. The CDR3 has 13 residues. The V gene's germline CDR1 is MNHEY and CDR2 SVGAGI. The CDR3 DNA reads TGTGCCAGCAGTCGGACAGGGGGCTCTGGCTACACCTTC. Protein sequence: CASSRTGGSGYTF.

The rearrangement uses TRBV6-2 or TRBV6-3 and TRBJ1-2; D not certain. The CDR3 length is 17 residues. V gave up 3 bases and J gave up 4 bases, with 21 bases separating them. Germline CDR1 reads MNHEY; CDR2 reads SVGEGT. Here the CDR3 reads CASSYVFGGPSGYGYTF. CDR3 bases: TGTGCCAGCAGTTATGTTTTTGGCGGCCCCAGCGGCTATGGCTACACCTTC.

A remark on this clonotype: With a much larger clone just one base away, this may be a read error. The CDR3 sequence: CSAPRGTDSGEQYF. The CDR3 DNA reads as TGCAGTGCCCCCAGGGGGACAGACAGTGGGGAGCAGTACTTC. The chain carries TRBV20-1 and TRBJ2-5, with TRBD1 matching over 7 bases. The CDR3 contains 14 residues. V lost 6 bases and J lost 11; bases outside the gene matches: 18. The germline gives CDR1 DFQATT, CDR2 SNEGSKA (reference sequence).

Only a few counts were recorded for this clonotype. In DNA form, the CDR3 reads TGTGCCAGCAGTTACAGGGGGGACACTGAAGCTTTCTTT. This translates into CASSYRGDTEAFF. The chain carries TRBV2 and TRBJ1-1; TRBD1 aligns across 8 bases. This CDR3 has 13 residues. Germline V gene sequence: CDR1 SNHLY, CDR2 FYNNEI. Losses at the gene ends were 5 bases for V and 3 bases for J; bases not matched to a gene: 2.

The V and J genes are TRBV14 and TRBJ2-3; 7 bases are a match to TRBD1. Per the germline V gene, CDR1 is SGHDN and CDR2 is FVKESK. V shed 3 bases and J 8 bases; nucleotides not matched to a gene: 5. This CDR3 has 13 residues. CDR3: CASSHQGVRTQYF. CDR3 DNA sequence: TGTGCCAGCAGCCACCAGGGGGTTCGTACGCAGTATTTT.

A few counts support this clonotype. This sequence joins TRBV21-1 and TRBJ2-5; the table assigns TRBD2, which was not confirmed against the DNA. TRBV21-1 is labeled a pseudogene. CDR3 length: 18 amino acids. CDR3 bases: TGTGCCAGCAGCAAAGCTCAAGGGACTAGCGGAGTACAAGAGACCCAGTACTTC. This sequence encodes CASSKAQGTSGVQETQYF.

A few counts support this clonotype. V is TRBV6-2 or TRBV6-3 and J is TRBJ2-5; D perhaps matches TRBD2 (5 bases). The CDR3 runs 12 residues. Germline V gives CDR1 MNHEY, CDR2 SVGEGT. V shed 8 bases and J shed 0 bases, with 7 bases lying between them. For the CDR3, the DNA is TGTGCCAGCGGAGGCTACCAAGAGACCCAGTACTTC. Encoded protein: CASGGYQETQYF.

CDR3: CASSEPGTPNEQYF. CDR3 nucleotides: TGTGCCAGCAGTGAACCCGGGACCCCAAATGAGCAGTACTTC. The gene calls are TRBV2 and TRBJ2-5; D is perhaps TRBD1 or TRBD2 (5 bases each). The CDR3 runs 14 residues. Per germline, CDR1 SNHLY and CDR2 FYNNEI. V was clipped by 2 bases and J by 11 bases, with 18 bases between them.

The chain combines TRBV12-3 or TRBV12-4 with TRBJ2-5; D is perhaps TRBD2 (6 bases). V was pared by 5 bases and J by 11 bases, with 27 bases between. The CDR3 is 16 residues long. The CDR3: CASSGDGERAYNEQYF. CDR3 nucleotides: TGTGCCAGCAGTGGAGATGGGGAGCGGGCCTACAATGAGCAGTACTTC.

This chain links TRBV11-3 with TRBJ2-4; D call uncertain. CDR1 SGHNT and CDR2 YENEEA come from the germline V gene. Trimming left V 0 bases short and J 2 bases short, with 17 bases between. The CDR3 totals 18 residues. CDR3 sequence reads: CASSLDWPRGLTKNIQYF. The CDR3 DNA follows: TGTGCCAGCAGCTTAGATTGGCCAAGAGGCCTGACCAAAAACATTCAGTACTTC.

At least ten counts were recorded for this clonotype. The chain has TRBV30 and TRBJ1-2; perhaps TRBD1 as D (6 bases). CDR1 and CDR2 (germline): GTSNPN, SVGIG (reference sequence). The CDR3 is 13 residues long. Trimming removed 0 bases from V and 4 bases from J, with 9 bases in between. CDR3 protein: CAWSVQGGYGYTF. DNA of the CDR3: TGTGCCTGGAGTGTACAGGGCGGCTATGGCTACACCTTC.